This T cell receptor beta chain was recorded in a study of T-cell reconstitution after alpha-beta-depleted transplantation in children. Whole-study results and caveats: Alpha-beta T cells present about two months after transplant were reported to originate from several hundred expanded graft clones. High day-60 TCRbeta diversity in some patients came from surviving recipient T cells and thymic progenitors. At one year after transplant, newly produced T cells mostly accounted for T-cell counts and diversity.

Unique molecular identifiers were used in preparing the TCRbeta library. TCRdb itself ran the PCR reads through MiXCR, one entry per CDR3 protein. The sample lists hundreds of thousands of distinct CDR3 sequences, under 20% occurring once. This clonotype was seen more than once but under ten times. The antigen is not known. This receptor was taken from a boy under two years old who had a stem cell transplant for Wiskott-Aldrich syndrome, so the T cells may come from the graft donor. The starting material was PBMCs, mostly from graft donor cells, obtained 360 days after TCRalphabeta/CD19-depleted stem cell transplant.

For the CDR3, the DNA is TGTGCCAGCAGTTTTTCTCCAACTAATGAAAAACTGTTTTTT. This gives the protein CASSFSPTNEKLFF. The chain combines TRBV12-3 or TRBV12-4 with TRBJ1-4, with unresolved D. V dropped 3 bases and J dropped 0 bases, with 5 bases sitting between them. This CDR3 contains 14 residues.